This T cell receptor beta chain was documented in a study of blood T cell repertoires in COVID-19. Study background: COVID-19 samples collected from the United States, Italy and Spain covered acute and convalescent phases. PBMCs, B-cell-depleted T cells, or T cells provided the cDNA or gDNA that made up the material.

As handled by the study authors: Amplification with reference gene primers provided the estimates of nucleated cell counts. Profiled with immunoSEQ multiplex PCR; TCRdb holds only in-frame clones, not every one. That table gives V, J and clone size, and the DNA gave D and trimming. The sample has 200,000 to 300,000 clones, about 90% seen once. This CDR3 contains 15 residues. Germline V gene lookup returns CDR1 SGHRS and CDR2 YFSETQ. The J segment lost 5 bases and the V segment lost 0 bases, leaving 7 bases of the junction unmatched. Sequencing used peripheral blood. The chain carries TRBV5-1 and TRBJ2-5; TRBD2 matches at 7 bases. The sequence derives from a woman in her 40s who had recovered from COVID-19. The CDR3 is CASSLVSGLVETQYF. CDR3 in DNA: TGCGCCAGCAGCTTGGTTAGCGGGCTGGTTGAGACCCAGTACTTC.